These T cell receptor beta chains were read from a single sample in a study of OX40 agonist ivuxolimab in advanced cancers. Clones were read by immunoSEQ multiplex PCR, and TCRdb kept only the in-frame ones, dropping some. Of approximately 100,000 clones listed, 70% to 90% are singletons. The material was CD4+ or CD8+ T cells sorted from blood, obtained in a trial of the OX40 agonist ivuxolimab. The receptors were sampled from an adult with an advanced solid tumor such as melanoma, head and neck, liver or kidney cancer. Both conserved end residues are part of each CDR3. The D gene is left open where the match is weak. Some rows have no size entry. The others give once, few or many, or a class for an expanded clone.

V: TRBV25-1; size: -; D: -; J: TRBJ2-3; CDR3: CASRETQFRTDTQYF; DNA: TGTGCCAGCAGAGAGACTCAATTTCGTACAGATACGCAGTATTTT
V: TRBV5-4; size: once; D: -; J: TRBJ1-2; CDR3: CASSSPPNYGYTF; DNA: TGTGCCAGCAGCTCCCCGCCTAACTATGGCTACACCTTC
V: TRBV5-3; size: -; D: -; J: TRBJ2-7; CDR3: CARSFLVAYEQYF; DNA: TGTGCCAGAAGCTTTTTGGTAGCATACGAGCAGTACTTC
V: TRBV18; size: -; D: -; J: TRBJ1-1; CDR3: CASSPYQGKDTEAFF; DNA: TGTGCCAGCTCTCCATACCAGGGAAAGGATACTGAAGCTTTCTTT
V: TRBV13; size: -; D: -; J: TRBJ2-1; CDR3: CASSPPARALYNEQFF; DNA: TGTGCCAGCAGCCCGCCCGCCAGGGCCCTCTACAATGAGCAGTTCTTC
V: TRBV5-6; size: -; D: -; J: TRBJ1-3; CDR3: CASSLDPTGQGPGNTIYF; DNA: TGTGCCAGCAGCTTGGACCCAACCGGCCAGGGCCCAGGAAACACCATATATTTT
V: TRBV7-3; size: -; D: -; J: TRBJ2-5; CDR3: CASSPGSGETQYF; DNA: TGTGCCAGCAGCCCCGGATCGGGCGAGACCCAGTACTTC
V: TRBV29-1; size: -; D: -; J: TRBJ2-5; CDR3: CSVEDRVDQTQYF; DNA: TGCAGCGTTGAAGATCGGGTGGATCAGACCCAGTACTTC
V: TRBV30; size: -; D: -; J: TRBJ2-2; CDR3: CAWRTHSNTGELFF; DNA: TGTGCCTGGAGGACACATTCTAACACCGGGGAGCTGTTTTTT
V: TRBV2; size: -; D: TRBD2; J: TRBJ2-3; CDR3: CASSEEGGGNTDTQYF; DNA: TGTGCCAGCAGTGAAGAGGGCGGGGGGAACACAGATACGCAGTATTTT
V: TRBV28; size: once; D: TRBD1; J: TRBJ2-7; CDR3: CASSGSGTGLYEQYF; DNA: TGTGCCAGCAGTGGGTCCGGGACAGGGCTTTACGAGCAGTACTTC
V: TRBV27; size: -; D: -; J: TRBJ1-4; CDR3: CASRPPQAATQPATNEKLFF; DNA: TGTGCCAGCAGGCCCCCCCAGGCAGCGACCCAACCTGCAACTAATGAAAAACTGTTTTTT
V: TRBV5-1; size: -; D: -; J: TRBJ2-3; CDR3: CASSSNGGGTDTQYF; DNA: TGCGCCAGCAGCTCCAACGGGGGAGGCACAGATACGCAGTATTTT
V: TRBV5-5; size: -; D: -; J: TRBJ2-7; CDR3: CASSGRNLNSYEQYF; DNA: TGTGCCAGCAGCGGCAGGAATCTCAACTCCTACGAGCAGTACTTC
V: TRBV5-1; size: -; D: -; J: TRBJ1-1; CDR3: CASSLEYRNTEAFF; DNA: TGCGCCAGCAGCTTGGAATACAGGAACACTGAAGCTTTCTTT
V: TRBV6-6; size: -; D: -; J: TRBJ2-7; CDR3: CASSYSGQKHSYEQYF; DNA: TGTGCCAGCAGTTACTCGGGTCAGAAGCACTCCTACGAGCAGTACTTC
V: TRBV4-2; size: -; D: -; J: TRBJ2-4; CDR3: CASSQDLGGRNIQYF; DNA: TGTGCCAGCAGCCAAGATCTGGGGGGCCGGAACATTCAGTACTTC
V: TRBV7-8; size: -; D: -; J: TRBJ1-4; CDR3: CASSLELFRGEKLFF; DNA: TGTGCCAGCAGCTTGGAGCTCTTTCGGGGTGAAAAACTGTTTTTT
V: TRBV30; size: -; D: -; J: TRBJ1-5; CDR3: CAWRGNAVGQPQHF; DNA: TGTGCCTGGAGAGGCAACGCTGTCGGCCAGCCCCAGCATTTT
V: TRBV9; size: -; D: TRBD1; J: TRBJ1-3; CDR3: CASTAAGQIGNTIYF; DNA: TGTGCCAGCACGGCTGCGGGACAGATTGGAAACACCATATATTTT
V: TRBV4-3; size: -; D: TRBD1; J: TRBJ1-1; CDR3: CASSQGSGQGIRREAFF; DNA: TGCGCCAGCAGCCAAGGATCGGGACAGGGAATTCGTCGTGAAGCTTTCTTT
V: TRBV6-5; size: once; D: -; J: TRBJ1-5; CDR3: CASSTQGNLNQPQHF; DNA: TGTGCCAGCAGCACTCAGGGGAACTTGAATCAGCCCCAGCATTTT
V: TRBV7-9; size: -; D: TRBD1; J: TRBJ1-2; CDR3: CASSRPTGNYGYTF; DNA: TGTGCCAGCAGCCGACCGACAGGGAACTATGGCTACACCTTC
V: TRBV27; size: -; D: -; J: TRBJ1-1; CDR3: CASSLRAGVWSEAFF; DNA: TGTGCCAGCAGTTTAAGGGCAGGGGTTTGGTCTGAAGCTTTCTTT
V: TRBV28; size: -; D: -; J: TRBJ1-3; CDR3: CASSPVNSGNTIYF; DNA: TGTGCCAGCAGCCCAGTTAACTCTGGAAACACCATATATTTT
V: TRBV7-2; size: -; D: TRBD2; J: TRBJ2-3; CDR3: CASSLSGGTNRIDTQYF; DNA: TGTGCCAGCAGCTTAAGCGGGGGCACTAATAGGATTGATACGCAGTATTTT
V: TRBV18; size: -; D: TRBD1; J: TRBJ1-1; CDR3: CASSPPGQGGGTHTEAFF; DNA: TGTGCCAGCTCACCACCCGGACAGGGTGGCGGAACGCACACTGAAGCTTTCTTT
V: TRBV29-1; size: -; D: -; J: TRBJ2-5; CDR3: CSGRSGVGGQYF; DNA: TGCAGCGGTCGCAGTGGAGTGGGCGGCCAGTACTTC
V: TRBV18; size: -; D: TRBD1; J: TRBJ1-1; CDR3: CASSPIQGRGAEAFF; DNA: TGTGCCAGCTCACCGATACAGGGGCGGGGAGCTGAAGCTTTCTTT
V: TRBV7-9; size: -; D: -; J: TRBJ1-2; CDR3: CASSLAAGANYGYTF; DNA: TGTGCCAGCAGCTTAGCTGCGGGAGCTAACTATGGCTACACCTTC
V: TRBV5-1; size: -; D: -; J: TRBJ1-4; CDR3: CASSWDTEEKLFF; DNA: TGCGCCAGCAGCTGGGACACCGAAGAAAAACTGTTTTTT
V: TRBV18; size: -; D: -; J: TRBJ1-3; CDR3: CASSPMDGRYSGNTIYF; DNA: TGTGCCAGCTCACCAATGGACGGACGGTACTCTGGAAACACCATATATTTT
V: TRBV7-2; size: -; D: -; J: TRBJ1-1; CDR3: CASSPEGLRNTEAFF; DNA: TGTGCCAGCAGCCCCGAGGGACTAAGGAACACTGAAGCTTTCTTT
V: TRBV7-2; size: -; D: -; J: TRBJ2-2; CDR3: CASSLVGHLTGELFF; DNA: TGTGCCAGCAGCTTAGTTGGACACCTCACCGGGGAGCTGTTTTTT
V: TRBV9; size: -; D: -; J: TRBJ2-7; CDR3: CASSVALGESYEQYF; DNA: TGTGCCAGCAGCGTAGCTTTAGGGGAGTCATACGAGCAGTACTTC